This entry concerns a single T cell receptor beta chain. The sample originates from a study of T cells after yellow fever vaccination. The germline V gene has CDR1 SGHAT and CDR2 FQNNGV. Trimming took 4 bases from V and 5 from J; bases not matched to a gene: 13. The CDR3 is made up of 19 amino acids. Generation of TCR cDNA used 5'RACE template switching (which added a universal primer site and UMIs). TCRdb reprocessed the 5' RACE reads with MiXCR, giving one entry per CDR3 protein. The sample includes around 530,000 distinct CDR3 sequences, roughly 17% of them seen just once. The V and J genes are TRBV11-2 and TRBJ2-1, with 14 positions matching TRBD2. This specimen was PBMCs, taken 4 to 6 days after the first yellow fever vaccination. This clonotype was obtained from a man in his late teens or twenties who received the YFV17D yellow fever vaccine. The CDR3 DNA sequence: TGTGCCAGCAGCTCCCCCCCTGGACTAGCGGGGGGTAGAGACAATGAGCAGTTCTTC. It codes for CASSSPPGLAGGRDNEQFF.